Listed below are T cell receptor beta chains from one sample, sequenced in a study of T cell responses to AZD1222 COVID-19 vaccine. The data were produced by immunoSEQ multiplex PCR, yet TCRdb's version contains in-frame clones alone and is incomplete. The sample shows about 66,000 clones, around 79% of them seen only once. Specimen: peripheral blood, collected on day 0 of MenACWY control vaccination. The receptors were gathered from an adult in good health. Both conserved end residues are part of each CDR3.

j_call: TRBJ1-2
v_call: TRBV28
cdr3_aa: CASSLEGFGGYTF

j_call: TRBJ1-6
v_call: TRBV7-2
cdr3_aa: CASRGMDSYNSPLHF

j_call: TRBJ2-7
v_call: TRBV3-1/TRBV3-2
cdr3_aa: CASSQGGPWSEQYF

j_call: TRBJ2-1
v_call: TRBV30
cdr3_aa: CAWSVLGYEQFF

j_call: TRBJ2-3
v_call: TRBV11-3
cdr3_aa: CASSLGLASDTQYF

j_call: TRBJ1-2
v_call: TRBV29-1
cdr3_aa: CSVKIYPFDYGYTF

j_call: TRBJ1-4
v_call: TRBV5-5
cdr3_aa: CASSFQGSEKLFF

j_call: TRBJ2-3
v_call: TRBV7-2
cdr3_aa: CASSSMGGSTDTQYF

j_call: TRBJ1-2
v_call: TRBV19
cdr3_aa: CASSVDRGNGYTF

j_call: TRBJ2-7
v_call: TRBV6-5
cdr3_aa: CASSLQGTAYEQYF

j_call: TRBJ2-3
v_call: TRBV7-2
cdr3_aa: CASSLGTLTDTQYF

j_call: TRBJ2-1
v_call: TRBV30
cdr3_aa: CAWSVRAGAPNEQFF

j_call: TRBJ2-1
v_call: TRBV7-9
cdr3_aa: CASSLGRVQGNEQFF

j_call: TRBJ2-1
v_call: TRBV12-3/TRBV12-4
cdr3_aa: CASSLERHEQFF

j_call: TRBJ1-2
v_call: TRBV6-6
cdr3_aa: CASSVDWGYTF

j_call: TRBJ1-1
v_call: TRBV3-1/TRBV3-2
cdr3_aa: CASSQGDSAAFF

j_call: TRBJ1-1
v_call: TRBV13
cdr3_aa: CASSLDSDTEAFF

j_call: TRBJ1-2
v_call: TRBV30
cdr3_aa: CAWSGVNYGYTF

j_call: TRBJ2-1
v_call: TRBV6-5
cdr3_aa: CAGGTPARGNEQFF

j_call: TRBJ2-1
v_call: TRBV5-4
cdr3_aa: CASSLTGPSYNEQFF

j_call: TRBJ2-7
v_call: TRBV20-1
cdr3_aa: CSGQGAHEQYF

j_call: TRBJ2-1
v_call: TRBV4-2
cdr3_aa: CASSPTIFSYNEQFF

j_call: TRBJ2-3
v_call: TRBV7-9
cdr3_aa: CASSLEPAGAPPDTQYF

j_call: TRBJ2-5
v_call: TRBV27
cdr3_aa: CASSLRLADVKETQYF

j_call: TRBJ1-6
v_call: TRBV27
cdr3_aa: CASSISGGGNSPLHF

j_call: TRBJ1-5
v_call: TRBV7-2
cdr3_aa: CASSSSGRPNQPQHF

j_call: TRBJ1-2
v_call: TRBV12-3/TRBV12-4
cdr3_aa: CASSLGQGNGYTF

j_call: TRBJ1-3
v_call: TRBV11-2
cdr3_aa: CASSLAGGSGNTIYF

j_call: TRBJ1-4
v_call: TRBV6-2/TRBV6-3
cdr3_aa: CASSLDRTNEKLFF

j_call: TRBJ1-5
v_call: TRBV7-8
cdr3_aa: CASSPISNQPQHF